The rows below give T cell receptor beta chains drawn from one sample of a study of shared clonotypes between healthy human individuals. TCRdb keeps only in-frame clones here, not all; method: immunoSEQ multiplex PCR. The table lists around 1.9 million clones, roughly 91% of them singletons. Sequencing was done on a sample of naive CD8+ T cells from PBMCs. The receptor source for this set is a man younger than 35 in good health. Some clones in this sample may be carry-over from other donors' samples. Each CDR3 is given with its conserved first and last residue. A D gene is named only where the DNA matches it firmly. Not every row has a clone size; where given, it reads once, few, many or a size class.

.	TRBD1	TRBV7-2	TRBJ2-1	TGTGCCAGCAGCTTAATCACCGGGACAGGACCTTACAATGAGCAGTTCTTC	CASSLITGTGPYNEQFF
once	TRBD2	TRBV4-1	TRBJ2-5	TGCGCCAGCAGCTCCGGACTAGCGGGGAACCAAGAGACCCAGTACTTC	CASSSGLAGNQETQYF
once	.	TRBV9	TRBJ2-3	TGTGCCAGCAGCCCCGAAGGGTATGCAGATACGCAGTATTTT	CASSPEGYADTQYF
.	.	TRBV19	TRBJ2-1	TGTGCCAGTAGTAATTTGAACCTCTACAATGAGCAGTTCTTC	CASSNLNLYNEQFF
.	.	TRBV5-6	TRBJ2-3	TGTGCCAGCAGCTTAGGATTCGAGTCGGCTGCAAATGGAGGAACGCAGTATTTT	CASSLGFESAANGGTQYF
.	TRBD1	TRBV5-4	TRBJ1-2	TGTGCCAGCAGCGCCGACAGGGTTCAGCGCGGCTACACCTTC	CASSADRVQRGYTF
.	TRBD2	TRBV6-5	TRBJ2-7	TGTGCCAGCAGTTCCCTAACTAGCGGAAATCCCTACGAGCAGTACTTC	CASSSLTSGNPYEQYF
.	.	TRBV7-8	TRBJ1-4	TGTGCCAGCAGCCCCGGTGCAACCTTATCTGAAAAACTGTTTTTT	CASSPGATLSEKLFF
.	TRBD1	TRBV28	TRBJ2-7	TGTGCCAGCAGTTTATGGCCCCGGGACAGCGACTCCTACGAGCAGTACTTC	CASSLWPRDSDSYEQYF
.	TRBD1	TRBV19	TRBJ2-3	TGTGCCAGTAGACGGACAGGCGACGCCACAGATACGCAGTATTTT	CASRRTGDATDTQYF
.	TRBD1	TRBV5-1	TRBJ2-7	TGCGCCAGCAGCGCGGGACAGGGAAGCTACGAGCAGTACTTC	CASSAGQGSYEQYF
.	TRBD2	TRBV4-1	TRBJ2-1	TGCGCCAGCGGACCGGGACTAGCGGCAACCTACAATGAGCAGTTCTTC	CASGPGLAATYNEQFF
.	.	TRBV19	TRBJ2-7	TGTGCCAGTAGTACGTACGCTTCCGCGGCCTACGAGCAGTACTTC	CASSTYASAAYEQYF
.	.	TRBV7-2	TRBJ2-2	TGTGCCAGCAGCTTAACCCGCGTATTCACCGGGGAGCTGTTTTTT	CASSLTRVFTGELFF
.	.	TRBV29-1	TRBJ2-2	TGCAGCGTTGAAAACGGACTGAACACCGGGGAGCTGTTTTTT	CSVENGLNTGELFF
.	TRBD1	TRBV27	TRBJ2-5	TGTGCCAGCAGTGCAAGACAGGGAATCCAAGAGACCCAGTACTTC	CASSARQGIQETQYF
.	.	TRBV21-1	TRBJ2-1	TGTGCCAGCAGCAAAGAACGGGAAATTCTCCTTTACAATGAGCAGTTCTTC	CASSKEREILLYNEQFF
.	.	TRBV4-1	TRBJ2-1	TGCGCCAGCAGCCTAGATGGGTACAATGAGCAGTTCTTC	CASSLDGYNEQFF
.	TRBD2	TRBV7-9	TRBJ2-1	TGTGCCAGCAGCCCCCGGGGGGAGGGGTTATCCTACAATGAGCAGTTCTTC	CASSPRGEGLSYNEQFF
.	.	TRBV7-2	TRBJ2-1	TGTGCCAGCAGCTTAGCCCAAGGGAGTCTCCATGAGCAGTTCTTC	CASSLAQGSLHEQFF
.	TRBD1	TRBV27	TRBJ2-7	TGTGCCAGCAGTCCAAAGGACAGGGGTCGCATGTACGAGCAGTACTTC	CASSPKDRGRMYEQYF
.	TRBD1	TRBV4-1	TRBJ1-2	TGCGCCAGCAGCCAAGGCTCAACCGGGACAGGTTATGGCTACACCTTC	CASSQGSTGTGYGYTF
.	.	TRBV18	TRBJ1-1	TGTGCCAGCTCACCGTGGAGGGACTCCTCGAACACTGAAGCTTTCTTT	CASSPWRDSSNTEAFF
.	.	TRBV15	TRBJ1-1	TGTGCCACCAGCAGTTGGCGGATGAACACTGAAGCTTTCTTT	CATSSWRMNTEAFF
.	TRBD1	TRBV19	TRBJ2-1	TGTGCCAGTAGTATTACAGGGGGCTCCTACAATGAGCAGTTCTTC	CASSITGGSYNEQFF
.	TRBD1	TRBV4-2	TRBJ2-7	TGTGCCAGCAGCCATGAAGGGACAGGGTACGAGCAGTACTTC	CASSHEGTGYEQYF
.	TRBD1	TRBV10-3	TRBJ2-3	TGTGCCATCAGTGAGAGACAGGGTGCTCGGACAGATACGCAGTATTTT	CAISERQGARTDTQYF
.	.	TRBV13	TRBJ2-7	TGTGCCAGCAGCTCCAACTCCTACGAGCAGTACTTC	CASSSNSYEQYF
.	TRBD1	TRBV5-4	TRBJ2-7	TGTGCCAGCAGCTCCCGGACAGGTGACTACGAGCAGTACTTC	CASSSRTGDYEQYF
.	TRBD1	TRBV4-1	TRBJ1-2	TGCGCCAGCAGCCGAGGTACCGGGACAGGGCATGGCTACACCTTC	CASSRGTGTGHGYTF
.	.	TRBV5-1	TRBJ2-7	TGCGCCAGCAGCGCTACCGGGACCCTCCTCGAGCAGTACTTC	CASSATGTLLEQYF
.	TRBD1	TRBV19	TRBJ1-1	TGTGCCAGTAGTCACACGACAGGGATGAACACTGAAGCTTTCTTT	CASSHTTGMNTEAFF
.	.	TRBV28	TRBJ1-1	TGTGCCAGCAGTTTAAGACGGGAGAACACTGAAGCTTTCTTT	CASSLRRENTEAFF
.	.	TRBV7-9	TRBJ2-5	TGTGCCACCTTCCGGGGCGGCTCCACGTACCAAGAGACCCAGTACTTC	CATFRGGSTYQETQYF
few	.	TRBV9	TRBJ2-7	TGTGCCAGCAGCGTAGTGGGTACCCCTGGCTACGAGCAGTACTTC	CASSVVGTPGYEQYF
.	.	TRBV7-9	TRBJ1-5	TGTGCCAGCAGCTTAGAGCCCTTACTGGACAATCAGCCCCAGCATTTT	CASSLEPLLDNQPQHF
.	.	TRBV19	TRBJ2-1	TGTGCCAGTAGTATCGACAGCTACAATGAGCAGTTCTTC	CASSIDSYNEQFF
.	.	TRBV6-5	TRBJ1-2	TGTGCCAGCAGTTACCTGAGTAGCGGGCAGGGCTACACCTTC	CASSYLSSGQGYTF
.	TRBD2	TRBV18	TRBJ2-1	TGTGCCAGCTCACCGCGGACTAGTATTCTTGTGTCTTACAATGAGCAGTTCTTC	CASSPRTSILVSYNEQFF
.	.	TRBV6-6	TRBJ1-1	TGTGCCAGCAGAGAGACATGGAACACTGAAGCTTTCTTT	CASRETWNTEAFF
.	TRBD1	TRBV5-1	TRBJ2-7	TGCGCCAGCAGCGTGGGACAGGGTCCCTACGAGCAGTACTTC	CASSVGQGPYEQYF
once	.	TRBV23-1	TRBJ2-2	TGCGCCAGCAGTCTGACCGTGGGCAGGAGAGGGCTGTACACCGGGGAGCTGTTTTTT	CASSLTVGRRGLYTGELFF
.	.	TRBV7-9	TRBJ2-7	TGTGCCAGCAGCCCGAAGGGGACACCATACGAGCAGTACTTC	CASSPKGTPYEQYF
.	TRBD1	TRBV7-8	TRBJ2-7	TGTGCCAGCAGCCCGCACAGGGGTGCGGGCGAGCAGTACTTC	CASSPHRGAGEQYF
.	TRBD1	TRBV10-1	TRBJ2-3	TGCGCCAGCCCGGACAGGGGGATAGATACGCAGTATTTT	CASPDRGIDTQYF
.	.	TRBV27	TRBJ2-5	TGTGCCAGCAGTTTAAGTTTCCGTAACCAAGAGACCCAGTACTTC	CASSLSFRNQETQYF
.	TRBD2	TRBV19	TRBJ2-1	TGTGCCAGTAGTGTATCCGGGACTAGCGGGGGCCCCCGCTCCTACAATGAGCAGTTCTTC	CASSVSGTSGGPRSYNEQFF
.	TRBD1	TRBV7-6	TRBJ2-1	TGTGCCAGCAGCGCACGACAGGGTATCTACAATGAGCAGTTCTTC	CASSARQGIYNEQFF
.	.	TRBV19	TRBJ2-1	TGTGCCAGTAGTATAGACAGCTCCTACAATGAGCAGTTCTTC	CASSIDSSYNEQFF
.	.	TRBV6-1	TRBJ1-5	TGTGCCAGCAGTGAATTTGGCAGGGGAAGGTTATATAGCAATCAGCCCCAGCATTTT	CASSEFGRGRLYSNQPQHF
.	.	TRBV30	TRBJ1-4	TGTGCCTGGAGTTTCGCCCGCAGGGCCAAGGATGAAAAACTGTTTTTT	CAWSFARRAKDEKLFF
.	TRBD1	TRBV7-2	TRBJ2-7	TGTGCCAGCAGCGCGGGACAGGGTCGCTACGAGCAGTACTTC	CASSAGQGRYEQYF
.	.	TRBV28	TRBJ1-1	TGTGCCAGCAGCCTAGGCGCTGGGGAAGGCACTGAAGCTTTCTTT	CASSLGAGEGTEAFF
.	.	TRBV28	TRBJ1-2	TGTGCCAGCAGTTTATCCCTACAGGCGATTAACTATGGCTACACCTTC	CASSLSLQAINYGYTF
.	.	TRBV10-1	TRBJ2-2	TGCGCCAGCAGTGATTCGCTCCCGGTATCGGCCGGGGAGCTGTTTTTT	CASSDSLPVSAGELFF